These 6 T cell receptor beta chains came from one sample sequenced in a study of T cells after yellow fever vaccination. A single record per CDR3 protein comes from TCRdb applying MiXCR to the 5' RACE reads. The sample holds some 250,000 distinct CDR3 sequences; approximately 3.5% are singletons and the top ten take about 19%. The sequenced sample was PBMCs, obtained 15 days after the yellow fever booster vaccination. These receptors all come from a man younger than 35 who received the YFV17D yellow fever vaccine.

There are many counts of this clonotype. V and J are TRBV7-2 and TRBJ1-1, with D possibly TRBD1 on 6 matching bases. This CDR3 has 16 residues. V was clipped by 1 base and J by 5 bases, with 17 bases between them. Germline V gene sequence: CDR1 SGHTA, CDR2 FQGNSA. The CDR3 sequence: CASSLEPQGRNTEAFF. CDR3 nucleotide sequence: TGTGCCAGCAGCTTAGAACCCCAGGGGCGAAATACTGAAGCTTTCTTT.

This clonotype was counted at least ten times. The chain uses TRBV5-5 and TRBJ2-1, with 8 positions matching TRBD1. Germline CDR1 is SGHKS and CDR2 is YYEKEE (reference sequence). V lost 4 bases to trimming and J lost 5 bases; unmatched junction nucleotides: 8. The CDR3 loop spans 15 amino acids. The CDR3 region is CASSPGTGWDNEQFF. The CDR3 DNA is TGTGCCAGCAGCCCAGGGACAGGATGGGACAATGAGCAGTTCTTC. The entire variable domain, with the rest obtained from reference TRBV5-5 and TRBJ2-1, is as follows: DAGVTQSPTHLIKTRGQQVTLRCSPISGHKSVSWYQQVLGQGPQFIFQYYEKEERGRGNFPDRFSARQFPNYSSELNVNALLLGDSALYLCASSPGTGWDNEQFFGPGTRLTVL.

This clonotype has at least ten counts. The chain uses TRBV5-1 and TRBJ1-1; D possibly corresponds to TRBD1 (6 bases). This CDR3 region has 14 residues. V was shortened by 2 bases and J by 4 bases, with 12 bases between the two germline ends. Germline CDR1 and CDR2: SGHRS and YFSETQ. CDR3 residues: CASSFGGDGTEAFF. CDR3 DNA sequence: TGCGCCAGCAGCTTCGGGGGCGATGGCACTGAAGCTTTCTTT.

This clonotype was counted ten times or more. The chain recombines TRBV29-1 with TRBJ1-4, with D unresolved. Germline V gene sequence: CDR1 SQVTM, CDR2 ANQGSEA. With 6 bases removed from V and 0 bases from J, the gap between germline ends came to 14 bases. CDR3 length equals 15 residues. In DNA form, the CDR3 reads TGCAGCGTGGCGGGCCGGGAGGCAACTAATGAAAAACTGTTTTTT. Protein sequence: CSVAGREATNEKLFF.

This clonotype was detected ten times or more. The chain employs TRBV20-1 and TRBJ2-1; no clear D gene. Germline CDR1 DFQATT, CDR2 SNEGSKA (reference sequence). Deletions cut 0 bases from V and 8 bases from J, with 11 bases between. The CDR3 extends over 13 amino acids. The CDR3 loop is CSARDPYADEQFF. The CDR3 nucleotides read TGCAGTGCTAGAGATCCCTACGCGGATGAGCAGTTCTTC.

Many counts were recorded for this clonotype. J is TRBJ2-6 and V is TRBV20-1, with D unclear. Per the germline V gene, CDR1 is DFQATT and CDR2 is SNEGSKA (reference sequence). The CDR3 spans 14 residues. The ends were cut back, 0 bases at V and 0 bases at J, with 3 bases in the middle. This chain's CDR3 is CSAREASGANVLTF. In DNA, the CDR3 is TGCAGTGCTAGAGAGGCCTCTGGGGCCAACGTCCTGACTTTC.